This T cell receptor beta chain originates from a study of T cell changes during pregnancy in multiple sclerosis. The germline V gene encodes CDR1 SGHRS and CDR2 YFSETQ. The germline V and J ends were trimmed by 0 bases and 5 bases, with 9 bases remaining between them. The CDR3 runs 14 residues. The method was immunoSEQ multiplex PCR; TCRdb's version includes in-frame clones alone and lacks a portion of them. Here the sample spans under 85,000 clones, roughly nine tenths being singletons. This specimen consisted of peripheral blood, obtained in the third trimester of pregnancy. The sequence was obtained from a female donor with multiple sclerosis, enrolled in a pregnancy study. The chain carries TRBV5-1 and TRBJ2-1; D gene unclear. The CDR3 spells CASSLGGQHNEQFF. In nucleotides, the CDR3 is TGCGCCAGCAGCTTGGGCGGCCAACACAATGAGCAGTTCTTC.